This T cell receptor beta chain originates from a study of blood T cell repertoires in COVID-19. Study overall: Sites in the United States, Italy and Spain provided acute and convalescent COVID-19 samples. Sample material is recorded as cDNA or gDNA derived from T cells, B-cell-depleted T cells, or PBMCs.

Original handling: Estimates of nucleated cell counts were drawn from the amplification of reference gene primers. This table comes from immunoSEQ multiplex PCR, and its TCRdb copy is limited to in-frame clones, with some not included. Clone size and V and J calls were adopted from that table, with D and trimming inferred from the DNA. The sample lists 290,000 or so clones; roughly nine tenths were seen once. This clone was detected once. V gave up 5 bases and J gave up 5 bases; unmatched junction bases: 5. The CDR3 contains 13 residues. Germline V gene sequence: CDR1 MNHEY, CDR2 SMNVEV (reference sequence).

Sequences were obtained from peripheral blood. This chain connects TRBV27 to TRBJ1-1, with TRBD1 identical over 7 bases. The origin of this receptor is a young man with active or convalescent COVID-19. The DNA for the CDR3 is TGTGCCAGCAGTCGACAGGGTGTTACTGAAGCTTTCTTT. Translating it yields CASSRQGVTEAFF.